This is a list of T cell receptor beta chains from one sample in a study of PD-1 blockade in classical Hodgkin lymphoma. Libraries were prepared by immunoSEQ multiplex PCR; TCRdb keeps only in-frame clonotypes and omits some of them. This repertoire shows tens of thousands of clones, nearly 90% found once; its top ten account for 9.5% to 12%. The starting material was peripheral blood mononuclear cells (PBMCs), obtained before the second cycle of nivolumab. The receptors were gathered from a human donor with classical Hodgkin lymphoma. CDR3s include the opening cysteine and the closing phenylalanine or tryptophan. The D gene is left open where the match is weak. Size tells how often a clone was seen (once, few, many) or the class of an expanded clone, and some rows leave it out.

CDR3: CASSFGGSYEQYF; DNA: TGTGCCAGCAGCTTTGGCGGCTCCTACGAGCAGTACTTC; size: .; V: TRBV7-8; J: TRBJ2-7; D: .
CDR3: CASGVPLGQGAEEQYF; DNA: TGTGCCAGCGGAGTTCCCCTGGGACAGGGGGCGGAGGAGCAGTACTTC; size: .; V: TRBV7-6; J: TRBJ2-7; D: TRBD1
CDR3: CATSRDYLSGDLGPQYF; DNA: TGTGCCACCAGCAGAGATTATTTAAGCGGGGACTTAGGTCCGCAGTACTTC; size: once; V: TRBV15; J: TRBJ2-7; D: TRBD2
CDR3: CASSYWSGGADTQYF; DNA: TGTGCCAGCAGTTACTGGAGCGGGGGGGCAGATACGCAGTATTTT; size: .; V: TRBV6-5; J: TRBJ2-3; D: TRBD2
CDR3: CSVVIIVNEQFF; DNA: TGCAGCGTTGTGATTATCGTCAATGAGCAGTTCTTC; size: .; V: TRBV29-1; J: TRBJ2-1; D: .
CDR3: CASSFEERGNTIYF; DNA: TGTGCCAGCAGTTTCGAGGAGCGCGGAAACACCATATATTTT; size: .; V: TRBV28; J: TRBJ1-3; D: .
CDR3: CASRPSGSSTDTQYF; DNA: TGTGCCAGCAGACCGAGCGGTTCTAGCACAGATACGCAGTATTTT; size: .; V: TRBV9; J: TRBJ2-3; D: .
CDR3: CASSPRTGYEQYF; DNA: TGTGCCAGCAGCCCCAGGACTGGGTACGAGCAGTACTTC; size: .; V: TRBV11-3; J: TRBJ2-7; D: .
CDR3: CASSIGSEANNEQFF; DNA: TGTGCCAGTAGTATCGGCTCAGAGGCAAACAATGAGCAGTTCTTC; size: once; V: TRBV19; J: TRBJ2-1; D: .
CDR3: CASSSGTGVGYEQYF; DNA: TGTGCCAGCAGCTCCGGGACAGGGGTCGGCTACGAGCAGTACTTC; size: .; V: TRBV7-9; J: TRBJ2-7; D: TRBD1
CDR3: CASSLQGGRQETQYF; DNA: TGCGCCAGCAGCTTACAGGGAGGACGTCAAGAGACCCAGTACTTC; size: once; V: TRBV5-1; J: TRBJ2-5; D: .
CDR3: CASSELGGLAPYEQYF; DNA: TGTGCCAGCAGTGAATTAGGGGGACTAGCACCCTACGAGCAGTACTTC; size: .; V: TRBV25-1; J: TRBJ2-7; D: TRBD2
CDR3: CASSSGTGARYEQYF; DNA: TGTGCCAGCAGCTCAGGGACAGGGGCCAGATACGAGCAGTACTTC; size: .; V: TRBV7-9; J: TRBJ2-7; D: TRBD1
CDR3: CASSEGDRTASYNSPLHF; DNA: TGTGCCAGCAGTGAAGGGGACAGGACAGCCTCCTATAATTCACCCCTCCACTTT; size: .; V: TRBV6-1; J: TRBJ1-6; D: TRBD1
CDR3: CASSSRQGGTGELFF; DNA: TGTGCCAGCAGCTCCCGACAGGGGGGCACCGGGGAGCTGTTTTTT; size: .; V: TRBV11-2; J: TRBJ2-2; D: TRBD1
CDR3: CASSASGGAYEQYF; DNA: TGTGCCAGCAGCGCAAGCGGGGGGGCCTACGAGCAGTACTTC; size: .; V: TRBV7-8; J: TRBJ2-7; D: TRBD2
CDR3: CASLGPGGGYTF; DNA: TGTGCCAGCTTGGGCCCTGGTGGGGGCTACACCTTC; size: .; V: TRBV27; J: TRBJ1-2; D: .
CDR3: CASSPLGGTEAFF; DNA: TGTGCCAGCAGCCCCCTCGGAGGCACTGAAGCTTTCTTT; size: .; V: TRBV7-2; J: TRBJ1-1; D: .
CDR3: CASSQDGDSTDTQYF; DNA: TGCGCCAGCAGCCAAGATGGTGATAGCACAGATACGCAGTATTTT; size: .; V: TRBV4-1; J: TRBJ2-3; D: .
CDR3: CASSPQGAFGELFF; DNA: TGTGCCAGCAGCCCCCAGGGGGCGTTCGGGGAGCTGTTTTTT; size: .; V: TRBV13; J: TRBJ2-2; D: TRBD1
CDR3: CAIGTGNQPQHF; DNA: TGTGCCATCGGGACAGGGAATCAGCCCCAGCATTTT; size: once; V: TRBV10-3; J: TRBJ1-5; D: TRBD1
CDR3: CASSETDLSQPQHF; DNA: TGTGCCAGTAGTGAGACGGACCTTAGTCAGCCCCAGCATTTT; size: once; V: TRBV19; J: TRBJ1-5; D: .
CDR3: CASSWGSRGTGELFF; DNA: TGTGCCAGCAGTTGGGGCAGCAGGGGCACCGGGGAGCTGTTTTTT; size: .; V: TRBV27; J: TRBJ2-2; D: .
CDR3: CASSPGQGARSTEAFF; DNA: TGCGCCAGCAGCCCCGGACAGGGGGCGAGATCCACTGAAGCTTTCTTT; size: once; V: TRBV5-1; J: TRBJ1-1; D: TRBD1
CDR3: CASSPWTGELFF; DNA: TGTGCCAGCAGCCCTTGGACCGGGGAGCTGTTTTTT; size: once; V: TRBV7-9; J: TRBJ2-2; D: .
CDR3: CASLGRGLIQPQHF; DNA: TGTGCCAGCCTAGGCAGGGGCTTGATACAGCCCCAGCATTTT; size: .; V: TRBV6-1; J: TRBJ1-5; D: .
CDR3: CASSQDRSYEQFF; DNA: TGTGCCAGCAGCCAAGACCGTAGCTATGAGCAGTTCTTC; size: .; V: TRBV4-2; J: TRBJ2-1; D: .
CDR3: CASSLTLGPYEQYF; DNA: TGTGCCAGCAGTCTAACCCTTGGACCCTACGAGCAGTACTTC; size: .; V: TRBV27; J: TRBJ2-7; D: .
CDR3: CSAPDSHEQYF; DNA: TGCAGTGCGCCCGACAGCCACGAGCAGTACTTC; size: .; V: TRBV20-1; J: TRBJ2-7; D: .
CDR3: CASSSPDRDEQYF; DNA: TGTGCCAGCAGTTCCCCTGACAGGGACGAGCAGTACTTC; size: .; V: TRBV28; J: TRBJ2-7; D: TRBD1
CDR3: CASSLSHNSPLHF; DNA: TGTGCCAGCAGTTTATCCCATAATTCACCCCTCCACTTT; size: few; V: TRBV28; J: TRBJ1-6; D: .
CDR3: CASRQSNTGELFF; DNA: TGCGCCAGCAGACAGTCCAACACCGGGGAGCTGTTTTTT; size: .; V: TRBV10-1; J: TRBJ2-2; D: .
CDR3: CASSLPAGSSGNTIYF; DNA: TGTGCCAGCAGTTTACCTGCGGGCAGCTCTGGAAACACCATATATTTT; size: .; V: TRBV27; J: TRBJ1-3; D: .
CDR3: CASSMNQPQHF; DNA: TGTGCCAGCAGTATGAATCAGCCCCAGCATTTT; size: few; V: TRBV28; J: TRBJ1-5; D: .
CDR3: CASSLSGLTDTQYF; DNA: TGTGCCAGCAGCTTAAGTGGCCTCACAGATACGCAGTATTTT; size: .; V: TRBV11-2; J: TRBJ2-3; D: .
CDR3: CASTYRDRGFYSNQPQHF; DNA: TGTGCCAGTACCTACCGGGACAGGGGATTTTATAGCAATCAGCCCCAGCATTTT; size: .; V: TRBV28; J: TRBJ1-5; D: TRBD1
CDR3: CASSSGLTGMRGGELFF; DNA: TGTGCCAGTAGTAGTGGCTTGACAGGGATGAGGGGAGGGGAGCTGTTTTTT; size: .; V: TRBV19; J: TRBJ2-2; D: TRBD1
CDR3: CASSVGGGMNTEAFF; DNA: TGTGCCAGCAGTGTCGGGGGGGGGATGAACACTGAAGCTTTCTTT; size: .; V: TRBV25-1; J: TRBJ1-1; D: .
CDR3: CASSIIGASYNEQFF; DNA: TGTGCCAGTAGTATTATAGGGGCCTCCTACAATGAGCAGTTCTTC; size: .; V: TRBV19; J: TRBJ2-1; D: .
CDR3: CASSSTGGTQYF; DNA: TGTGCCAGCAGCTCCACTGGGGGGACCCAGTACTTC; size: .; V: TRBV7-9; J: TRBJ2-5; D: .
CDR3: CASSRGSYGYTF; DNA: TGCGCCAGCAGCCGGGGCAGCTATGGCTACACCTTC; size: .; V: TRBV4-1; J: TRBJ1-2; D: .
CDR3: CASSQKTQGVAKNIQYF; DNA: TGTGCCAGCTCCCAGAAAACCCAGGGGGTAGCCAAAAACATTCAGTACTTC; size: .; V: TRBV18; J: TRBJ2-4; D: TRBD1
CDR3: CASSGGSEAFF; DNA: TGTGCCAGCAGCGGGGGATCTGAAGCTTTCTTT; size: .; V: TRBV5-6; J: TRBJ1-1; D: .
CDR3: CASSIQGAGTEAFF; DNA: TGTGCCAGTAGTATACAGGGGGCAGGAACTGAAGCTTTCTTT; size: .; V: TRBV19; J: TRBJ1-1; D: TRBD1
CDR3: CASSFSGPGEQFF; DNA: TGTGCCAGCAGTTTCAGCGGCCCGGGAGAGCAGTTCTTC; size: .; V: TRBV28; J: TRBJ2-1; D: .
CDR3: CASSPTANTGELFF; DNA: TGTGCCAGCAGCCCGACAGCGAACACCGGGGAGCTGTTTTTT; size: .; V: TRBV4-2; J: TRBJ2-2; D: .
CDR3: CASSYWGNNEQFF; DNA: TGTGCCAGCAGTTACTGGGGAAACAATGAGCAGTTCTTC; size: .; V: TRBV6-5; J: TRBJ2-1; D: .
CDR3: CASKTDSYGYTF; DNA: TGTGCCAGCAAGACTGACAGCTATGGCTACACCTTC; size: .; V: TRBV2; J: TRBJ1-2; D: .
CDR3: CASSLGRGPEKLFF; DNA: TGTGCCAGCAGCTTAGGTAGGGGGCCCGAAAAACTGTTTTTT; size: .; V: TRBV7-9; J: TRBJ1-4; D: TRBD1
CDR3: CASSDAVGGSGANVLTF; DNA: TGTGCCAGCAGTGATGCAGTCGGGGGTTCTGGGGCCAACGTCCTGACTTTC; size: .; V: TRBV6-1; J: TRBJ2-6; D: .
CDR3: CASRTTSGSIYEQYF; DNA: TGTGCCAGCAGAACCACTAGCGGGAGTATCTACGAGCAGTACTTC; size: .; V: TRBV6-5; J: TRBJ2-7; D: TRBD2
CDR3: CASSIERVRSGANVLTF; DNA: TGTGCCAGTAGTATAGAGAGGGTGAGGTCTGGGGCCAACGTCCTGACTTTC; size: .; V: TRBV19; J: TRBJ2-6; D: .
CDR3: CASSLGVVAGGANVLTF; DNA: TGCGCCAGCAGCTTGGGGGTGGTGGCAGGAGGGGCCAACGTCCTGACTTTC; size: .; V: TRBV5-1; J: TRBJ2-6; D: .
CDR3: CASRTRQEVNTEAFF; DNA: TGTGCCAGCAGAACCCGACAGGAGGTGAACACTGAAGCTTTCTTT; size: few; V: TRBV2; J: TRBJ1-1; D: .